The clone carrying this T cell receptor beta chain was seen only a few times. Its antigen is undetermined. With 60 Vbeta and 13 Jbeta primers, the PCR was carried out. The protocol was immunoSEQ multiplex PCR, while the TCRdb copy is restricted to in-frame clones and leaves out a portion. The sample contains tens of thousands of clones, roughly 65% of which appear only once. The sample comes from a study of cytomegalovirus exposure and HLA in healthy donors. Study observations and caveats: Researchers catalogued some 160 TCR beta chains as cytomegalovirus-associated. A later analysis, which compared TCR beta chains of equal frequency, found the HLA-associated ones more clonally expanded. Under in vitro conditions, three CMV-associated chains were confirmed as specific for CMV antigens.

The germline V gene has CDR1 SSHAT and CDR2 FNYEAQ (reference sequence). V lost 5 bases to trimming and J lost 5 bases, with 12 bases between them. The CDR3 is 13 amino acids. This TCR was sampled from a male donor in good health and CMV-seropositive. V is TRBV7-7 and J is TRBJ2-5, with D unclear. Sample: PBMCs. For the CDR3, the DNA is TGTGCCAGCAGCCCCCGTCTCGGTGAGACCCAGTACTTC. As protein: CASSPRLGETQYF.